This TCR beta chain was recovered during a study of T-cell memory formation after mild COVID-19. Study-level findings and limits: Within pre-infection memory, some responding clones were found, suggesting cross-reactive memory joined.

In TCRdb, the 5' RACE reads were re-called with MiXCR into one record per CDR3 protein. The sample includes around 510,000 distinct CDR3 sequences, about a fifth of them seen just once. Germline V gives CDR1 SGHKS, CDR2 YYEKEE (reference sequence). Deletions cut 4 bases from V and 1 base from J, with 11 bases between. This CDR3 has 14 residues. About this clonotype: Its antigen is undetermined.

The origin of this receptor is an adult woman who had mild COVID-19 (a few samples of this study predate the infection). Cell type and time point are not known. The sequenced sample was PBMCs or a T cell subset sorted from them (not recorded which). V gene TRBV5-5 combines with J gene TRBJ1-2; D is undetermined. This chain's CDR3 is CASSQGLNNYGYTF. CDR3 DNA: TGTGCCAGCAGCCAAGGACTGAATAACTATGGCTACACCTTC.